A selection of T cell receptor beta chains follows, all from one sample in a study of blood T cell repertoires in COVID-19. Libraries were prepared by immunoSEQ multiplex PCR; TCRdb keeps only in-frame clonotypes and omits some of them. The table lists around 72,000 clones, 82% of them singletons. Sequencing was done on a sample of peripheral blood. The receptors derive from a human donor in a cohort sampled during active COVID-19. CDR3s include the opening cysteine and the closing phenylalanine or tryptophan. Fields, in order: J gene, D gene, CDR3 length, clone size, V gene, CDR3 DNA, CDR3 protein. D genes are given only for firm matches. Clone sizes are given selectively: once, few, many, or a class where the clone is expanded.

>TRBJ1-1|-|13|-|TRBV7-2
TGTGCCAGCAGCTTAGGCAGGGTGGATGAAGCTTTCTTT
CASSLGRVDEAFF
>TRBJ2-1|TRBD1|16|-|TRBV7-9
TGTGCCAGCAGCCCTACTCACAGGGGGCCCTCTAATGAGCAGTTCTTC
CASSPTHRGPSNEQFF
>TRBJ1-2|TRBD1|14|-|TRBV19
TGTGCCAGTACCTACAGGGGGCGAAACTATGGCTACACCTTC
CASTYRGRNYGYTF
>TRBJ1-1|-|15|-|TRBV5-8
TGTGCCAGCAGCTTGGGCCGGGACACGAACACTGAAGCTTTCTTT
CASSLGRDTNTEAFF
>TRBJ2-5|TRBD1|16|-|TRBV19
TGTGCCAGTAGTTCTGGACAGGGAATGACGCGGGAGACCCAGTACTTC
CASSSGQGMTRETQYF
>TRBJ1-2|-|13|-|TRBV6-1
TGTGCCAGCAGTGAAGAGCCCCACCACGGCTACACCTTC
CASSEEPHHGYTF
>TRBJ2-7|-|14|-|TRBV10-1
TGCGCCAGCAGTGACGGGGGAGAGAAGTACGAGCAGTACTTC
CASSDGGEKYEQYF
>TRBJ2-5|TRBD2|13|-|TRBV3-1/TRBV3-2
TGTGCCAGCAGCCTTAGCGGGCTAGAGACCCAGTACTTC
CASSLSGLETQYF
>TRBJ1-1|-|13|-|TRBV21-1
TGTGCCAGCTCCCTCCTGGGCCACACTGAAGCTTTCTTT
CASSLLGHTEAFF
>TRBJ1-1|-|12|few|TRBV6-5
TGTGCCAGCAGACTTACTAAGACTGAAGCTTTCTTT
CASRLTKTEAFF
>TRBJ1-5|TRBD1|13|-|TRBV6-2/TRBV6-3
TGTGCCAGCAGTTCTGCCGGACAGGAGCCCCAGCATTTT
CASSSAGQEPQHF
>TRBJ2-7|-|12|few|TRBV3-1/TRBV3-2
TGTGCCAGCAGCCCGAGCTCGGGCGAGCAGTACTTC
CASSPSSGEQYF
>TRBJ1-5|TRBD1|13|-|TRBV12-3/TRBV12-4
TGTGCCAGCAGTTTCTCAGGGGGGCAGCCCCAGCATTTT
CASSFSGGQPQHF
>TRBJ1-5|-|13|few|TRBV3-1/TRBV3-2
TGTGCCAGCAGCCAATCCCTCAATCAGCCCCAGCATTTT
CASSQSLNQPQHF
>TRBJ2-3|-|14|-|TRBV2
TGTGCCAGCCTCGACAGCAGCGACCCGGTTACGCAGTATTTT
CASLDSSDPVTQYF
>TRBJ2-7|TRBD1|13|-|TRBV11-3
TGTGCCAGCAGCTTCGGACAGGGATACGAGCAGTACTTC
CASSFGQGYEQYF
>TRBJ1-2|-|17|-|TRBV7-8
TGTGCCAGCAGCTGGGGCCCCCGATCTGAGGATAACTATGGCTACACCTTC
CASSWGPRSEDNYGYTF
>TRBJ1-2|TRBD1|14|-|TRBV7-9
TGTGCCAGCAGTACCGGGACAGGGTCAGGAGGCTACACCTTC
CASSTGTGSGGYTF
>TRBJ1-2|-|13|-|TRBV6-2/TRBV6-3
TGTGCCAGCAGTTCGAGGGAGCCCTATGGCTACACCTTC
CASSSREPYGYTF
>TRBJ1-6|-|16|-|TRBV19
TGTGCCAGTAGTCTACGCTCAGGACAGAAAAATTCACCCCTCCACTTT
CASSLRSGQKNSPLHF
>TRBJ2-7|-|15|-|TRBV30
TGTGCCTGGACACAGGACAGTGGGTTCTCCTACGAGCAGTACTTC
CAWTQDSGFSYEQYF
>TRBJ2-1|-|13|-|TRBV19
TGTGCCAGTAGTAGTCAGGCCTACAATGAGCAGTTCTTC
CASSSQAYNEQFF
>TRBJ1-6|-|15|-|TRBV18
TGTGCCAGCTCACCAAGGGCAGGGGAAAATTCACCCCTCCACTTT
CASSPRAGENSPLHF
>TRBJ2-1|-|13|-|TRBV27
TGTGCCAGCAGTTTAGACATTTACAATGAGCAGTTCTTC
CASSLDIYNEQFF
>TRBJ2-5|TRBD2|14|-|TRBV20-1
TGCAGTGCTAGTGTAGCGGGGGGGCGTGAGACCCAGTACTTC
CSASVAGGRETQYF
>TRBJ2-7|TRBD1|16|-|TRBV2
TGTGCCAGCAGTACACCGGGACAGGGCAACTCCTACGAGCAGTACTTC
CASSTPGQGNSYEQYF
>TRBJ1-2|-|12|-|TRBV29-1
TGCAGCGTTGCTCGCCTGACGGGGAGTTACACCTTC
CSVARLTGSYTF